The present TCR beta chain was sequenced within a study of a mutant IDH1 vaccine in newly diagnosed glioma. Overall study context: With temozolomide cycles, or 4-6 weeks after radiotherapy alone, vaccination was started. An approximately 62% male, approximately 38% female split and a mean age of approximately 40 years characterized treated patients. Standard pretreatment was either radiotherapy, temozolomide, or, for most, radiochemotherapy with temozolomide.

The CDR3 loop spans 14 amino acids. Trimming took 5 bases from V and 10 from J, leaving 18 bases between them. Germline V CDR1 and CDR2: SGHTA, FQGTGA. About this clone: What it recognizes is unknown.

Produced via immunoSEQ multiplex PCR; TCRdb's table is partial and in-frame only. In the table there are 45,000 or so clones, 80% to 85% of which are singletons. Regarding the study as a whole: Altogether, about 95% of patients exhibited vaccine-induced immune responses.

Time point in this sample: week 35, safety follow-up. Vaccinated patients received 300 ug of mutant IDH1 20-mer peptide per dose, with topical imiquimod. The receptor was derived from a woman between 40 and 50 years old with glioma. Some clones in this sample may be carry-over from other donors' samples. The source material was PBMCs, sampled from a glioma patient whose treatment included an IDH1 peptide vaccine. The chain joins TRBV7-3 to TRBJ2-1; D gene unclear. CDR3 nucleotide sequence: TGTGCCAGCAGCCAAGGGCCCGGCCCAAAGGAGCAGTTCTTC. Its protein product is CASSQGPGPKEQFF.